In this sample, the clone carrying this T cell receptor beta chain turned up once. The antigen remains unidentified. The sample is drawn from a study of Ad26.COV2.S vaccination and SARS-CoV-2 variants. Study-wide context: Administration of Ad26.COV2.S was intramuscular, either once or twice 56 days apart.

Clones were sequenced by immunoSEQ multiplex PCR, and TCRdb holds only the in-frame ones, with some missing. Of more than 400,000 clones listed, 90% are singletons. The CDR3 is made up of 13 amino acids. Germline loops: CDR1 MNHNY, CDR2 SVGAGI (reference sequence). Between the trimmed V and J ends, which lost 6 bases and 9 bases, there was a span of 18 bases. Sample treatment: around 19 received Ad26.COV2.S at low or high dose, single or two shots; 5 received placebo; per-sample allocation not given. Sampling was done on day 63 after the first vaccine or placebo injection. Expressing Wuhan-strain SARS-CoV-2 spike, an Ad26 vector served as the vaccine. General observations from the study: Higher spike-specific TCR breadth was found in vaccine recipients than in placebo recipients.

The origin of this receptor is a person aged 18-65 years who received the Ad26.COV2.S COVID-19 vaccine or a placebo. The sequenced sample was peripheral blood, obtained in a trial of Ad26.COV2.S vaccine versus placebo. This chain uses TRBV6-6 with TRBJ2-7; D remains unclear. The DNA for the CDR3 is TGTGCCAGCAGCCAACTTAATCAAATGGGGCAGTACTTC. This encodes CASSQLNQMGQYF.